This T cell receptor (beta chain) was identified in a study of T cells in localized non-small cell lung cancer. The germline V gene encodes CDR1 ENHRY and CDR2 SYGVKD. CDR3 length equals 14 residues. V was cut by 3 bases and J by 8 bases, with 17 bases left in between. Study-wide points: Median roughly 57 top-100 tumor clones were shared with paired adjacent lung.

Turning to this clone: Its antigen is not identified.

Libraries were prepared by immunoSEQ multiplex PCR; TCRdb keeps only in-frame clonotypes and omits some of them. In the table there are about 41,000 clones, roughly 80% of which are singletons. The chain uses TRBV10-3 and TRBJ2-7; tentatively, D is TRBD1 (5 bases). This TCR came from a man aged 40 to 69 with stage II lung adenocarcinoma. Sequences were derived from PBMCs, sampled before any cancer treatment. The CDR3 DNA follows: TGTGCCATCAGTGACTATGACAGTGCTGATCAGCAGTACTTC. Translated, it gives CAISDYDSADQQYF.